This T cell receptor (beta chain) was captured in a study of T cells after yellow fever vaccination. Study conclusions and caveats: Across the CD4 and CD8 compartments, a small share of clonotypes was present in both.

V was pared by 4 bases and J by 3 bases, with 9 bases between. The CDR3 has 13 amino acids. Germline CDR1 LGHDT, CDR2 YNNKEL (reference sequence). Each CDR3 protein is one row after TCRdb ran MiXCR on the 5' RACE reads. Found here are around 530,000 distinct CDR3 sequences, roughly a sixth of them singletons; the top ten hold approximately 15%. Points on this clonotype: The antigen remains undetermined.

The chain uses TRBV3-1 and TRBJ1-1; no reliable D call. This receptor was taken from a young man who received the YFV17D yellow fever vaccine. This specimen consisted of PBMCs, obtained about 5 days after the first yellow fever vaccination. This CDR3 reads CASSPWGDTEAFF. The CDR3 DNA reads TGTGCCAGCAGCCCCTGGGGAGACACTGAAGCTTTCTTT.